Each of the 29 T cell receptor beta chains below was sequenced from the same sample in a study of shared clonotypes between healthy human individuals. The repertoire was sequenced with immunoSEQ multiplex PCR; TCRdb's copy has only in-frame clones and lacks some. The repertoire holds a few hundred thousand clones, with more than 75% as singletons. Input material: memory CD8+ T cells sorted from blood. Indicated subset: CD45RO+ cells pooled with CCR7-negative TemRA cells. These receptors were collected from a man aged 18 to 29 in good health.

This clone came up many times. Other DNA sequences of this sample code for an identical CDR3. This chain links TRBV6-5 with TRBJ2-7, with TRBD1 matching 8 bases. CDR3 size: 15 residues. V lost 2 bases and J lost 4; bases outside the gene matches: 7. CDR1 and CDR2 from the germline V gene are MNHEY and SVGAGI. CDR3 in amino acids: CASSYPGQGIYEQYF. In DNA, the CDR3 is TGTGCCAGCAGTTACCCTGGACAGGGAATATACGAGCAGTACTTC.

This sequence joins TRBV28 and TRBJ1-5; TRBD1 is a possible D gene (5 bases). Trimming cost V 8 bases and J 3 bases, with 14 bases left between them. The CDR3 covers 14 residues. Per germline, CDR1 MDHEN and CDR2 SYDVKM. CDR3 protein: CASRLGADNQPQHF. The CDR3 DNA reads TGTGCCAGCCGGCTCGGGGCAGACAATCAGCCCCAGCATTTT.

The sample holds one count of this clone. Other DNA sequences in the same sample also yield this CDR3. The chain joins TRBV18 to TRBJ2-7; either TRBD1 or TRBD2 may supply D (5 bases each). V was trimmed by 2 bases and J by 4 bases, leaving 6 bases between them. This CDR3 has 12 residues. The germline V gene encodes CDR1 KGHSH and CDR2 LQKENI. CDR3 protein: CASSPGGYEQYF. As DNA, the CDR3 is TGTGCCAGCTCACCAGGGGGTTACGAGCAGTACTTC.

This chain uses TRBV27 with TRBJ2-7; 9 nucleotides align to TRBD2. The V gene's germline CDR1 is MNHEY and CDR2 SMNVEV (reference sequence). The CDR3 spans 15 residues. J lost 2 bases, V lost 5 bases, and 7 bases had no gene match. CDR3 region: CASSLAGGPTYEQYF. In nucleotides, the CDR3 is TGTGCCAGCAGTCTTGCGGGAGGGCCTACCTACGAGCAGTACTTC.

The chain is built from TRBV6-6 and TRBJ2-7; D is unclear. CDR3 length equals 13 residues. The V end lost 4 bases, the J end lost 3 bases, and 10 bases lay between the germline ends. The V gene's germline CDR1 is MNHNY and CDR2 SVGAGI (reference sequence). The CDR3 DNA reads TGTGCCAGCAGTTGGGCCAGCGTCTACGAGCAGTACTTC. Encoded protein: CASSWASVYEQYF.

The CDR3 spells CASSLEGLAGAEQYF. As DNA, the CDR3 is TGTGCCAGCAGCTTAGAAGGGCTAGCGGGAGCCGAGCAGTACTTC. The chain has TRBV13 and TRBJ2-7, with 10 bases matching TRBD2. V gave up 1 base and J gave up 6 bases; unmatched junction bases: 6. Germline CDR1 and CDR2: PRHDT and FYEKMQ (reference sequence). This CDR3 comprises 15 residues.

The V call is TRBV27, the J call TRBJ2-5; D might be TRBD1 or TRBD2, each matching 6 bases. Deletions cut 3 bases from V and 2 bases from J, with 10 bases between. The germline V gene encodes CDR1 MNHEY and CDR2 SMNVEV (reference sequence). The CDR3 is made up of 14 amino acids. For the CDR3, the DNA is TGTGCCAGCAGTTTGGGGGGCCGACAAGAGACCCAGTACTTC. It encodes CASSLGGRQETQYF.

The chain combines TRBV13 with TRBJ1-2, with D maybe TRBD1 (5 bases). The germline V gene encodes CDR1 PRHDT and CDR2 FYEKMQ (reference sequence). The ends were cut back, 4 bases at V and 6 bases at J, with 15 bases in the middle. CDR3 length: 14 residues. The CDR3 loop is CASSYLAGGNGYTF. For the CDR3, the DNA is TGTGCCAGCAGCTACCTGGCGGGGGGGAATGGCTACACCTTC.

This clone came up a few times. Other nucleotide sequences from this sample produce the same CDR3. The rearrangement uses TRBV4-1 and TRBJ2-5; 8 bases are a match to TRBD2. The germline V gene encodes CDR1 MGHRA and CDR2 YSYEKL. Losses at the gene ends were 0 bases for V and 4 bases for J; bases not matched to a gene: 4. This CDR3 contains 15 residues. The CDR3 loop is CASSQDPSGGETQYF. CDR3 bases: TGCGCCAGCAGCCAAGATCCCAGCGGGGGAGAGACCCAGTACTTC.

The rearrangement uses TRBV27 and TRBJ2-7; 8 nucleotides agree with TRBD1. Germline loops: CDR1 MNHEY, CDR2 SMNVEV (reference sequence). V lost 2 bases to trimming and J lost 6 bases; unmatched junction nucleotides: 6. The CDR3 spans 14 residues. This chain's CDR3 is CASSLQGQASEQYF. The CDR3 DNA is TGTGCCAGCAGTTTACAGGGACAGGCCAGCGAGCAGTACTTC.

The chain carries TRBV7-9 and TRBJ2-5; 9 bases are a match to TRBD2. The CDR3 contains 18 residues. Germline CDR1 SEHNR, CDR2 FQNEAQ (reference sequence). V lost 2 bases, J lost 1 base, and 11 bases stayed unmatched. In DNA form, the CDR3 reads TGTGCCAGCAGCTTATTGTTAGCGGGGGCCGTATTCCAAGAGACCCAGTACTTC. Its protein is CASSLLLAGAVFQETQYF.

This chain uses TRBV13 with TRBJ1-4; D is uncertain. V lost 3 bases, J lost 4 bases, and 12 bases lay in between. Germline-derived CDR1 and CDR2 are PRHDT and FYEKMQ (reference sequence). There are 15 residues in the CDR3. The chain's CDR3 is CASSFGHGNNEKLFF. As DNA, the CDR3 is TGTGCCAGCAGCTTCGGCCACGGTAATAATGAAAAACTGTTTTTT.

The V and J genes are TRBV7-8 and TRBJ2-1; D perhaps matches TRBD2 (6 bases). V was pared by 1 base and J by 0 bases, with 16 bases between. Germline V gives CDR1 SGHVS, CDR2 FQNEAQ. The CDR3 contains 18 residues. The CDR3 loop reads CASSLGDASASSYNEQFF. The CDR3 DNA reads TGTGCCAGCAGCTTAGGGGACGCTAGCGCGAGCTCCTACAATGAGCAGTTCTTC.

V is TRBV9 and J is TRBJ2-2, with no clear D. Germline CDR1 is SGDLS and CDR2 is YYNGEE. V shed 0 bases and J shed 3 bases, with 12 bases lying between them. The CDR3 has 16 residues. CDR3 sequence reads: CASSVGLQRYTGELFF. The CDR3 bases are TGTGCCAGCAGCGTAGGGTTGCAGCGATACACCGGGGAGCTGTTTTTT.

This clone showed up just once. The chain couples TRBV9 to TRBJ2-2; 7 nucleotides line up with TRBD1. Germline-derived CDR1 and CDR2 are SGDLS and YYNGEE. The CDR3 has 15 amino acids. V gave up 4 bases and J gave up 2 bases; unmatched junction bases: 5. CDR3 DNA: TGTGCCAGCAGCCCGGGACAGATAAACACCGGGGAGCTGTTTTTT. The encoded protein is CASSPGQINTGELFF.

The count of this clone is one. The chain uses TRBV2 and TRBJ1-2, with 8 bases fitting TRBD1. The CDR3 runs 16 residues. The germline gives CDR1 SNHLY, CDR2 FYNNEI. Trimming at V came to 4 bases and at J to 3 bases, leaving 10 bases not matched to a gene. DNA of the CDR3: TGTGCCAGCAGTGCCCCGACAGGGGCCCACCACTATGGCTACACCTTC. It is translated as CASSAPTGAHHYGYTF.

CDR3 in amino acids: CASSPTGTAYEQYF. CDR3 nucleotides: TGTGCCAGCAGCCCTACCGGGACAGCCTACGAGCAGTACTTC. This sequence joins TRBV27 and TRBJ2-7; the match to TRBD1 covers 7 bases. Germline values: CDR1 MNHEY, CDR2 SMNVEV (reference sequence). The CDR3 is 14 amino acids. With V trimmed by 6 bases and J by 2 bases, 7 bases remained unmatched.

The chain uses TRBV7-2 and TRBJ2-3; D ambiguous. Germline V gene lookup returns CDR1 SGHTA and CDR2 FQGNSA. V was shortened by 5 bases and J by 2 bases, with 14 bases between the two germline ends. The CDR3 sequence is 15 residues long. The CDR3: CASSPMQTSTDTQYF. The DNA for the CDR3 is TGTGCCAGCAGCCCGATGCAGACCTCCACAGATACGCAGTATTTT. Variable domain in full (rest from reference TRBV7-2 and TRBJ2-3): GAGVSQSPSNKVTEKGKDVELRCDPISGHTALYWYRQSLGQGLEFLIYFQGNSAPDKSGLPSDRFSAERTGGSVSTLTIQRTQQEDSAVYLCASSPMQTSTDTQYFGPGTRLTVL.

The J gene is TRBJ1-1, the V gene TRBV7-9, with a tentative D call TRBD1 (6 bases). Trimming left V 5 bases short and J 3 bases short, with 22 bases between. Germline CDR1 is SEHNR and CDR2 is FQNEAQ (reference sequence). There are 17 residues in the CDR3. CDR3 amino acids: CASSPQTGVSWDTEAFF. The CDR3 region has the DNA TGTGCCAGCAGCCCCCAGACAGGTGTCTCTTGGGACACTGAAGCTTTCTTT. Combining the CDR3 with reference TRBV7-9 and TRBJ1-1 gives the whole variable domain DTGVSQNPRHKITKRGQNVTFRCDPISEHNRLYWYRQTLGQGPEFLTYFQNEAQLEKSRLLSDRFSAERPKGSFSTLEIQRTEQGDSAMYLCASSPQTGVSWDTEAFFGQGTRLTVV.

The rearrangement links TRBV5-1 to TRBJ1-1, with D unresolved. The germline CDR1 and CDR2 sequences are SGHRS and YFSETQ. CDR3 size: 13 residues. V lost 3 bases to trimming and J lost 0 bases, with 6 bases between them. CDR3 protein: CASSWGLNTEAFF. CDR3 bases: TGCGCCAGCAGCTGGGGATTGAACACTGAAGCTTTCTTT.

The chain couples TRBV5-3 to TRBJ2-1, with 9 bases that match TRBD2. TRBV5-3 is an open reading frame whose function is uncertain. J was trimmed by 7 bases and V by 5 bases; bases with no gene match: 25. The CDR3 sequence is 20 residues long. The CDR3 nucleotides read TGTGCCAGAAGATGTGTCGGGGTTGGCGCGGGAGGGCCAAAGGGGAATGAGCAGTTCTTC. It encodes CARRCVGVGAGGPKGNEQFF.

The genes are TRBV27 and TRBJ2-7; no definite D call. V was pared by 5 bases and J by 0 bases, with 17 bases between. The germline CDR1 and CDR2 sequences are MNHEY and SMNVEV (reference sequence). The CDR3 spans 16 residues. In DNA form, the CDR3 reads TGTGCCAGCAGTAGTGTACACGTCACCGGCTCCTACGAGCAGTACTTC. The encoded protein is CASSSVHVTGSYEQYF.

DNA of the CDR3: TGTGCCAGCAGCACACAAATGGGACAGGGTGACGGGGAGCTGTTTTTT. The encoded protein is CASSTQMGQGDGELFF. The gene calls are TRBV7-9 and TRBJ2-2, with 9 nucleotides matching TRBD1. V lost 5 bases to trimming and J lost 7 bases; unmatched junction nucleotides: 11. The germline V gene has CDR1 SEHNR and CDR2 FQNEAQ (reference sequence). The CDR3 has 16 residues. The full variable domain, completed using reference TRBV7-9 and TRBJ2-2, is DTGVSQNPRHKITKRGQNVTFRCDPISEHNRLYWYRQTLGQGPEFLTYFQNEAQLEKSRLLSDRFSAERPKGSFSTLEIQRTEQGDSAMYLCASSTQMGQGDGELFFGEGSRLTVL.

The chain is built from TRBV18 and TRBJ1-5, with 8 bases matching TRBD1. The trim removed 6 bases at V and 6 bases at J, leaving 7 bases unmatched. CDR3 length equals 14 residues. The germline CDR1 and CDR2 sequences are KGHSH and LQKENI. CDR3 in amino acids: CASSLGQGSQPQHF. Written as DNA, the CDR3 is TGTGCCAGCTCCCTCGGACAGGGTTCTCAGCCCCAGCATTTT.

The chain links TRBV5-6 to TRBJ2-7, with 9 positions matching TRBD2. This CDR3 spans 15 amino acids. Trimming removed 2 bases from V and 3 bases from J; junction bases left unmatched: 6. Per germline, CDR1 SGHDT and CDR2 YYEEEE. CDR3 amino acids: CASSFTSGPRYEQYF. CDR3 DNA: TGTGCCAGCAGCTTTACTAGCGGGCCCCGCTACGAGCAGTACTTC.

The chain uses TRBV5-6 and TRBJ2-3, with TRBD1 identical over 9 bases. V lost 0 bases and J lost 8; bases outside the gene matches: 10. The CDR3 sequence is 16 residues long. CDR1 and CDR2 from the germline V gene are SGHDT and YYEEEE. The CDR3 region is CASSLDAGTGFGTQYF. Here the CDR3 DNA reads TGTGCCAGCAGCTTGGACGCCGGGACAGGGTTTGGTACGCAGTATTTT. Drawing the rest from reference TRBV5-6 and TRBJ2-3, the complete variable domain is DAGVTQSPTHLIKTRGQQVTLRCSPKSGHDTVSWYQQALGQGPQFIFQYYEEEERQRGNFPDRFSGHQFPNYSSELNVNALLLGDSALYLCASSLDAGTGFGTQYFGPGTRLTVL.

V and J are TRBV7-9 and TRBJ2-3; D gene unclear. CDR3 length: 15 residues. Germline CDR1 reads SEHNR; CDR2 reads FQNEAQ (reference sequence). Trimming cost V 3 bases and J 6 bases, with 16 bases left between them. CDR3 sequence reads: CASSLWAGGGDTQYF. The CDR3, as DNA: TGTGCCAGCAGCTTGTGGGCCGGCGGCGGCGATACGCAGTATTTT.

The chain has TRBV14 and TRBJ2-7; TRBD1 matches at 10 bases. Unmatched junction bases numbered 3, after V lost 4 bases and J lost 0 bases. Germline V gives CDR1 SGHDN, CDR2 FVKESK. The CDR3 totals 15 residues. CDR3: CASSPDRGHSYEQYF. The DNA of the CDR3 is TGTGCCAGCAGCCCCGACAGGGGGCACTCCTACGAGCAGTACTTC.

The chain's CDR3 is CASSLPGTGMAEAFF. CDR3 DNA: TGTGCCAGCAGCTTACCCGGGACAGGGATGGCTGAAGCTTTCTTT. This chain links TRBV7-9 with TRBJ1-1, with 9 bases aligning to TRBD1. Trimming took 2 bases from V and 6 from J; bases not matched to a gene: 7. This CDR3 comprises 15 residues. CDR1 SEHNR and CDR2 FQNEAQ come from the germline V gene (reference sequence).